This T cell receptor (beta chain) stems from a study of technical replicates of blood from a handful of donors (dated by TCRdb to 2015 to 2018). Library method: the immunoSEQ multiplex PCR assay. What TCRdb holds here is the immuneACCESS table cut down to in-frame rearrangements. Part of the clones is not present; checked against another copy, under half of the missing clones reflect an unresolved V gene, and the others are unexplained. The sample table lists about 81,000 clones, nearly 97% of them with a count of one. Together, the top ten hold 0.35% to 0.45% of the sample. Points on this clone: Its antigen is unknown. Qualities for individual bases were not recorded, and no much larger clone is one base off.

Trimming at the junction amounts to 6 bases on V and 2 bases on J, and the germline ends lie 15 bases apart. As encoded in the germline V gene, CDR1 is SGHVS while CDR2 is FQNEAQ. The CDR3 goes from the cysteine to the phenylalanine over 15 residues. The sequence is cut down to CDR3 DNA, 45 bases in frame from base 1. The TCR originated in a human donor in good health. Sequencing input: T cells isolated from PBMCs. This receptor chain uses TRBV7-8 and TRBJ2-3; TRBD2 is possibly the D segment (5 matching bases). The DNA sequence is as follows: TGTGCCAGCAGTCGAGTACGGAGGTACACAGATACGCAGTATTTT. Its protein is CASSRVRRYTDTQYF.